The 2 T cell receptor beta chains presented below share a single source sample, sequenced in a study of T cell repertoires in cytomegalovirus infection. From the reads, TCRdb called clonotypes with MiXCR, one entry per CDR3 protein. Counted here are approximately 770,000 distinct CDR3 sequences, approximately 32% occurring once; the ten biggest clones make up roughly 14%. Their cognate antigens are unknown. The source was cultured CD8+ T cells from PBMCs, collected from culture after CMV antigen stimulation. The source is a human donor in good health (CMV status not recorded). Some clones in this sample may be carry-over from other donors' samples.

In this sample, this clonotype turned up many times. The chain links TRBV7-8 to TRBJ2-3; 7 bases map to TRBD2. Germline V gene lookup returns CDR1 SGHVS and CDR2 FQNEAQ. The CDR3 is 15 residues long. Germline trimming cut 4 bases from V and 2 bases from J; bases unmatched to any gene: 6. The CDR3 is CASSSTSRFTDTQYF. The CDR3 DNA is TGTGCCAGCAGCTCGACTAGCCGCTTCACAGATACGCAGTATTTT.

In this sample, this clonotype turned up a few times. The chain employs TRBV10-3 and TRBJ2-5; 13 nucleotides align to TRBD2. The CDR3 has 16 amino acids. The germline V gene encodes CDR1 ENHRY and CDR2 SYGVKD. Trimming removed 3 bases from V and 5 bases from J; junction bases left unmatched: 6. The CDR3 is CAISETSGGAPETQYF. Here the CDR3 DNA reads TGTGCCATCAGTGAAACTAGCGGGGGGGCTCCTGAGACCCAGTACTTC.